A selection of T cell receptor beta chains follows, all from one sample in a study of blood T cell repertoires in COVID-19. Sequencing used immunoSEQ multiplex PCR; TCRdb keeps in-frame clones, though not all of them. The table shows around 170,000 clones, with over 80% occurring only once. The sample taken for sequencing was peripheral blood. These receptors were obtained from a woman aged 70 to 79 with COVID-19, enrolled during active disease. CDR3s include the opening cysteine and the closing phenylalanine or tryptophan. The order of the fields is CDR3 protein, CDR3 DNA, J gene, V gene, clone size, D gene. A D gene is named only where the DNA matches it firmly. The listing skips clone size in some rows; elsewhere it reads once, few, many or a size class.

CDR3: CSASGGRSDTQYF
DNA: TGCAGCGCCTCAGGGGGTAGGTCAGATACGCAGTATTTT
J: TRBJ2-3
V: TRBV29-1
size: few
D: TRBD1

CDR3: CASSQDRATEAFF
DNA: TGCGCCAGCAGTCAAGACAGGGCCACTGAAGCTTTCTTT
J: TRBJ1-1
V: TRBV10-1
size: once
D: TRBD1

CDR3: CASSLGGQTYQPQHF
DNA: TGTGCCAGCAGCTTAGGGGGACAGACGTATCAGCCCCAGCATTTT
J: TRBJ1-5
V: TRBV7-2
size: NA
D: TRBD1

CDR3: CAISDQGQETQYF
DNA: TGTGCCATCAGTGACCAGGGCCAAGAGACCCAGTACTTC
J: TRBJ2-5
V: TRBV10-3
size: NA
D: NA

CDR3: CASSLVTDNYGYTF
DNA: TGTGCCAGCAGCTTAGTGACAGATAACTATGGCTACACCTTC
J: TRBJ1-2
V: TRBV7-2
size: NA
D: NA

CDR3: CASSEGIRAFF
DNA: TGTGCCAGCAGTGAAGGAATCAGAGCTTTCTTT
J: TRBJ1-1
V: TRBV6-1
size: NA
D: NA

CDR3: CASGSGGVNVLTF
DNA: TGTGCCAGCGGAAGCGGTGGGGTCAACGTCCTGACTTTC
J: TRBJ2-6
V: TRBV6-5
size: NA
D: NA

CDR3: CASSPLGGFQETQYF
DNA: TGCGCCAGCAGCCCCTTAGGGGGTTTCCAAGAGACCCAGTACTTC
J: TRBJ2-5
V: TRBV5-1
size: NA
D: NA

CDR3: CASSRLGQNSGNTIYF
DNA: TGTGCCAGCAGCCGCCTCGGACAGAACTCTGGAAACACCATATATTTT
J: TRBJ1-3
V: TRBV4-2
size: NA
D: NA

CDR3: CASTPGRVSQPQHF
DNA: TGTGCCAGCACCCCCGGCAGGGTATCCCAGCCCCAGCATTTT
J: TRBJ1-5
V: TRBV28
size: NA
D: NA

CDR3: CASSPFSGTYEQYF
DNA: TGTGCCAGCAGCCCATTTAGCGGAACCTACGAGCAGTACTTC
J: TRBJ2-7
V: TRBV3-1/TRBV3-2
size: NA
D: NA

CDR3: CASSRDFVNEQFF
DNA: TGTGCCAGCAGCCGTGACTTCGTCAACGAGCAGTTCTTC
J: TRBJ2-1
V: TRBV9
size: NA
D: NA

CDR3: CASSPFDRGVNTEAFF
DNA: TGTGCCAGCAGTCCCTTCGACAGGGGGGTGAACACTGAAGCTTTCTTT
J: TRBJ1-1
V: TRBV6-2/TRBV6-3
size: NA
D: TRBD1

CDR3: CASRDASGQETQYF
DNA: TGTGCCAGCAGGGACGCTTCGGGACAAGAGACCCAGTACTTC
J: TRBJ2-5
V: TRBV28
size: many
D: NA

CDR3: CASSRDFYEQYF
DNA: TGTGCCAGCAGTCGAGACTTCTACGAGCAGTACTTC
J: TRBJ2-7
V: TRBV12-3/TRBV12-4
size: NA
D: NA

CDR3: CATSDEDRVSYNEQFF
DNA: TGTGCCACCAGTGACGAAGACAGGGTCTCCTACAATGAGCAGTTCTTC
J: TRBJ2-1
V: TRBV24-1
size: NA
D: TRBD1